Below are 11 T cell receptor beta chains sequenced from a single sample in a study of response to subunit inactivated influenza vaccine. MiXCR, run by TCRdb on the RT-PCR reads, gives a single entry per CDR3 protein. This table holds more than 550,000 distinct CDR3 sequences, around 11% found once. These sequences were also reported in another study, on T cells expressing NK-cell markers. That publication notes: Synthesis of TCR beta cDNA relied on 5'RACE template switching carrying UMIs.

Sequenced material: PBMCs from blood, taken on the day of vaccination. The receptor set was obtained from a man aged 45-60 years who received an inactivated influenza vaccine.

J is TRBJ2-3 and V is TRBV12-3 or TRBV12-4, with 9 positions matching TRBD1. The CDR3 totals 15 residues. The V gene end was trimmed by 6 bases and the J gene end by 0 bases; junction bases not matched to a gene: 4. Written as DNA, the CDR3 is TGTGCCAGCAGCCGTGGACAGGGGAGCACAGATACGCAGTATTTT. Translating gives CASSRGQGSTDTQYF.

The chain links TRBV20-1 to TRBJ1-5, with D possibly being TRBD1 (5 bases). This CDR3 is built from 13 residues. CDR1 and CDR2 (germline): DFQATT, SNEGSKA (reference sequence). CDR3: CSERDQGWGPQHF. The CDR3 DNA sequence: TGCAGCGAACGGGACCAGGGCTGGGGGCCCCAGCATTTT.

In its sample, this clonotype was seen once. This chain connects TRBV11-2 to TRBJ2-5, with D perhaps assigned TRBD1 or TRBD2 (5 bases each). This CDR3 is built from 13 residues. V was cut by 5 bases and J by 4 bases, with 11 bases left in between. CDR1 is SGHAT and CDR2 is FQNNGV in the germline V gene. DNA of the CDR3: TGTGCCAGCAGCCGGGACCGCCTAGAGACCCAGTACTTC. This encodes CASSRDRLETQYF.

This clonotype has only a few counts. The chain combines TRBV30 with TRBJ2-3; D is possibly TRBD2 (7 bases). Trimming cost V 8 bases and J 6 bases, with 21 bases left between them. Germline V gives CDR1 GTSNPN, CDR2 SVGIG (reference sequence). The CDR3 totals 14 residues. The CDR3 DNA is TGTGCCGGGGGCTCGTCCAGCGGGGCTGATACGCAGTATTTT. The encoded protein is CAGGSSSGADTQYF.

This chain uses TRBV7-2 with TRBJ2-7; 12 nucleotides line up with TRBD2. V shed 4 bases and J 5 bases; nucleotides not matched to a gene: 9. Germline lookup yields CDR1 SGHTA and CDR2 FQGNSA. The length of the CDR3 is 16 residues. The CDR3 nucleotides are TGTGCCAGCAGCTCGACTCGACTAGCGGGAGTTAACGAGCAGTACTTC. Its protein product is CASSSTRLAGVNEQYF.

The gene calls are TRBV29-1 and TRBJ2-3; D might be TRBD2 (6 bases). There are 14 residues in the CDR3. CDR1 and CDR2 (germline): SQVTM, ANQGSEA. Trimming cost V 3 bases and J 6 bases, with 16 bases left between them. CDR3 sequence (DNA): TGCAGCGTTGACGGGGGAGTGAGGTCGGATACGCAGTATTTT. Encoded protein: CSVDGGVRSDTQYF.

This clonotype was recorded only once. The gene calls are TRBV10-3 and TRBJ2-3, with TRBD2 matching 9 bases. With V trimmed by 11 bases and J by 3 bases, 15 bases remained unmatched. The CDR3 has 16 residues. CDR1 and CDR2 (germline): ENHRY, SYGVKD. DNA of the CDR3: TGTGCCTCACCATTGAAAGCGGGGGGCCGAACAGATACGCAGTATTTT. Protein product: CASPLKAGGRTDTQYF.

This clonotype was counted ten times or more. This chain uses TRBV10-2 with TRBJ2-1; D remains unclear. The CDR3 runs to 11 residues. Trimming shortened V by 6 bases and J by 7 bases, and 7 bases separated the two germline ends. The germline V gene has CDR1 WSHSY and CDR2 SAAADI. For the CDR3, the DNA is TGCGCCAGCAGCGTTGTTAATGAGCAGTTCTTC. This codes for CASSVVNEQFF.

The gene calls are TRBV4-1 and TRBJ1-5; D ambiguous. Looked up from germline, CDR1 is MGHRA and CDR2 is YSYEKL. The CDR3 extends over 17 amino acids. V was trimmed by 2 bases and J by 1 base, leaving 15 bases between them. CDR3 protein: CASSQPGRGKSNQPQHF. CDR3 nucleotides: TGCGCCAGCAGCCAACCAGGTCGGGGTAAAAGCAATCAGCCCCAGCATTTT.

This clonotype was observed many times. The genes are TRBV5-1 and TRBJ1-1, with 8 nucleotides matching TRBD1. Unmatched junction bases numbered 6, after V lost 4 bases and J lost 4 bases. The CDR3 has 14 amino acids. Looked up from germline, CDR1 is SGHRS and CDR2 is YFSETQ. The CDR3 is CASSKDRVGTEAFF. Written as DNA, the CDR3 is TGCGCCAGCAGCAAGGACAGGGTGGGCACTGAAGCTTTCTTT.

The sample holds one count of this clonotype. The chain uses TRBV3-1 and TRBJ2-1; D is possibly TRBD2 (6 bases). V lost 2 bases, J lost 0 bases, and 17 bases lay in between. Germline V gene data show CDR1 as LGHDT and CDR2 as YNNKEL (reference sequence). The CDR3 sequence is 18 residues long. This CDR3 reads CASSQPRGGTHSYNEQFF. The DNA of the CDR3 is TGTGCCAGCAGCCAACCGAGAGGAGGGACTCACTCCTACAATGAGCAGTTCTTC.